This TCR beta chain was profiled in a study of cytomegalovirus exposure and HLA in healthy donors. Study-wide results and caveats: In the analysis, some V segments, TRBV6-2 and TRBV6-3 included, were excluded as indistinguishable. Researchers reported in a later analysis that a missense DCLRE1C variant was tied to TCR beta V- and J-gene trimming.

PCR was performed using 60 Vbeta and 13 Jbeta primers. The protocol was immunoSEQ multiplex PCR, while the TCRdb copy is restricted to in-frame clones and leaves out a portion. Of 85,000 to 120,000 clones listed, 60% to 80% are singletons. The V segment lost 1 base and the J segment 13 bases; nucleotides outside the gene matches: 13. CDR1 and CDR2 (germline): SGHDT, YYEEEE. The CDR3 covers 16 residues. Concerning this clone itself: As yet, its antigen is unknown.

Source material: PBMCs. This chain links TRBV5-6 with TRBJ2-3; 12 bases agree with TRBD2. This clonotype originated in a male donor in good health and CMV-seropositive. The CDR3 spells CASSLTARLAGGPKYF. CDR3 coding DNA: TGTGCCAGCAGCTTGACGGCCCGGCTAGCGGGAGGGCCGAAGTATTTT.